This TCR beta chain is from a study of cytomegalovirus exposure and HLA in healthy donors. Study results and caveats: Analysis performed later found over 15,000 TCR beta sequences associated with HLA alleles at 0.05 false discovery rate. About 90% or about 30% of the time was how often most TCR beta V segments were productive, according to an earlier analysis. With later analysis, a missense DCLRE1C variant became linked to TCR beta V- and J-gene trimming. Associated with cytomegalovirus, according to the listing, were 150 to 200 TCR beta chains.

The primer mix had 60 Vbeta and 13 Jbeta primers. Method: immunoSEQ multiplex PCR; TCRdb's copy keeps in-frame clones and lacks some. Seen here are fewer than 200,000 clones, approximately 82% observed once, and the top ten hold approximately 2%. Notes on this clone: No antigen is known for it.

Losses at the gene ends were 2 bases for V and 9 bases for J; bases not matched to a gene: 5. The germline gives CDR1 LNHDA, CDR2 SQIVND (reference sequence). This CDR3 has 13 residues. The V gene is TRBV19, the J gene TRBJ2-7; TRBD1 aligns across 9 bases. Sample: PBMCs. The source of this sequence is a woman in her 30s in good health and CMV-seronegative. CDR3 sequence reads: CASSIKQGAMQYF. CDR3 bases: TGTGCCAGTAGTATAAAACAGGGGGCGATGCAGTACTTC.